The present entry profiles one TCR beta chain with its context. There are 14 residues in the CDR3. The germline V gene encodes CDR1 MGHRA and CDR2 YSYEKL. V lost 3 bases, J lost 4 bases, and 1 base stayed unmatched. These data originate in a study of blood T cell repertoires in COVID-19. Methods used by the authors: Estimated nucleated cell counts came from reference gene primer amplification. The table came from immunoSEQ multiplex PCR; TCRdb's copy has only in-frame clones and leaves some out. V and J calls and clone size are those listed in that table; D and trimming were worked out from the DNA. This table holds 130,000 to 150,000 clones, 87% found once.

This TCR derives from a woman aged 45-65 years with acute or convalescent COVID-19. Sequenced sample: peripheral blood. The chain carries TRBV4-1 and TRBJ2-7; 12 bases agree with TRBD1. For the CDR3, the DNA is TGCGCCAGCAGCCAGGGACAGGGGGCTTACGAGCAGTACTTC. Protein sequence: CASSQGQGAYEQYF.